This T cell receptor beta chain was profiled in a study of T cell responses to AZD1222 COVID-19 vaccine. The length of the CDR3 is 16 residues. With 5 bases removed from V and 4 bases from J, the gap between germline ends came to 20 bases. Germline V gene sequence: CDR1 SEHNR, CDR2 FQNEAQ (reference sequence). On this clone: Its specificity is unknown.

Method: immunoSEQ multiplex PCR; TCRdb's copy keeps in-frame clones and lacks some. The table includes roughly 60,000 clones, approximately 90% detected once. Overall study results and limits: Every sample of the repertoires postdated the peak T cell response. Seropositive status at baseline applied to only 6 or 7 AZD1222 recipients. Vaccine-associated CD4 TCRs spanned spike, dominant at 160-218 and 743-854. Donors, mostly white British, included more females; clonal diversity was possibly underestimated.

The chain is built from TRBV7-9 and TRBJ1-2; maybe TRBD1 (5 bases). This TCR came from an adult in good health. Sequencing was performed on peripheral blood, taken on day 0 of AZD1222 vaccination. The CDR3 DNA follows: TGTGCCAGCAGCCCAACTAGAATACAGGAAACCTATGGCTACACCTTC. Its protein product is CASSPTRIQETYGYTF.